Listed below are T cell receptor beta chains from one sample, sequenced in a study of cytomegalovirus exposure and HLA in healthy donors. This table comes from immunoSEQ multiplex PCR, and its TCRdb copy is limited to in-frame clones, with some not included. This table has about 300,000 clones, 86% appearing once. The sample taken for sequencing was PBMCs. These receptor sequences come from a man in his forties in good health and CMV-seropositive. CDR3s leave out the opening cysteine and the closing phenylalanine or tryptophan. Some rows have no size entry. The others give once, few or many, or a class for an expanded clone.

TRBV5-4 | NA | ASSSRDRGPNYGYT
TRBV5-6 | NA | ASSYRDRGRNEQF
TRBV19 | NA | ASSIGTSGYTDTQY
TRBV7-3 | NA | ASSLGLAGDEQF
TRBV28 | NA | ASRPTPWAGEGPSYNEQF
TRBV7-2 | once | ASSLVGSGGATEAF
TRBV6-6 | NA | ASSLNRGVPFTPLH
TRBV28 | NA | ASAYQGQRYEQY
TRBV5-5 | once | ASSGGTDYSNQPQH
TRBV15 | NA | ATSRGFSRQETQY
TRBV7-3 | NA | ASSLSQGAVDTQY
TRBV28 | NA | ASSHRDRVYGYT
TRBV27 | NA | ASGNRGNYGYT
TRBV19 | NA | ASSIDPAGGRTDTQY
TRBV6-6 | few | ASRAGNAGYT
TRBV19 | NA | ASIGPGTGLAEAF
TRBV7-9 | few | ASSKQGAGANVLT